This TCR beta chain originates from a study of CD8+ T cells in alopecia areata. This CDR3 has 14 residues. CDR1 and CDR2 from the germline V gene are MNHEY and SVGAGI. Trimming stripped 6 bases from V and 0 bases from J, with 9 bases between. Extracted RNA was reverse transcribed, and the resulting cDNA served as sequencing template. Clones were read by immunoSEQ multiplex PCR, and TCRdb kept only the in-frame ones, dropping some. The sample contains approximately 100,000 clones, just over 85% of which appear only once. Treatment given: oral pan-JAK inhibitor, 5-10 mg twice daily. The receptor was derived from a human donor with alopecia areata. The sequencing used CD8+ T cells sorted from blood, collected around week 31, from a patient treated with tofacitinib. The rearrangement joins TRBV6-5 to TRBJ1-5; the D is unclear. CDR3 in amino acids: CASRPTYSNQPQHF. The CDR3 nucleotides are TGTGCCAGCAGACCCACCTATAGCAATCAGCCCCAGCATTTT.